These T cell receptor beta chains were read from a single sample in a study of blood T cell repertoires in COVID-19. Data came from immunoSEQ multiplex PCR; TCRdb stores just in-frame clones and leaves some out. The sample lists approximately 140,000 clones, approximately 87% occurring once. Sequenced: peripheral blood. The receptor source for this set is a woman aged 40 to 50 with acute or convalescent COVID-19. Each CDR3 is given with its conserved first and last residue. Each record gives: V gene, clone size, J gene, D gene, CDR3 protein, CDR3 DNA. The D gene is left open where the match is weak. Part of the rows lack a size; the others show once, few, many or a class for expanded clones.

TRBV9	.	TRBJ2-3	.	CASSVGGTKTDTQYF	TGTGCCAGCAGCGTAGGGGGGACAAAAACAGATACGCAGTATTTT
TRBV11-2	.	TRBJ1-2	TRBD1	CASSLTRQGAGGYTF	TGTGCCAGCAGCTTAACTAGACAGGGGGCGGGCGGCTACACCTTC
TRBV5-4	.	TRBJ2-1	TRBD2	CASSYPGLAGGLGEQFF	TGTGCCAGCAGCTACCCGGGACTAGCGGGGGGGCTCGGTGAGCAGTTCTTC
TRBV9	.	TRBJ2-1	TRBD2	CASSPGGRVGDNEQFF	TGTGCCAGCAGCCCCGGTGGGAGGGTAGGGGACAATGAGCAGTTCTTC
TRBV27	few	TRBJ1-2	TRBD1	CASSSTGTGSGYTF	TGTGCCAGCAGTTCGACCGGGACAGGGAGTGGCTACACCTTC
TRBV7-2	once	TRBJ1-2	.	CASSTYRVTNYGYTF	TGTGCCAGCAGCACGTACAGGGTAACTAACTATGGCTACACCTTC
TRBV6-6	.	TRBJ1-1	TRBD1	CASSYSRDRVNTEAFF	TGTGCCAGCAGTTACTCGCGGGACAGAGTTAACACTGAAGCTTTCTTT
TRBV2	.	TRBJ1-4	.	CASSDRGREKLFF	TGTGCCAGCAGTGACAGGGGACGTGAAAAACTGTTTTTT
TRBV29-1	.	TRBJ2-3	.	CSVRDIRTDTQYF	TGCAGCGTTCGGGACATTCGCACAGATACGCAGTATTTT
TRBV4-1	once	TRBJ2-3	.	CASSHPIGALTDTQYF	TGCGCCAGCAGCCACCCTATAGGGGCCCTCACAGATACGCAGTATTTT
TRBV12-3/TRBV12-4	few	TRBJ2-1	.	CASSLQGNEQFF	TGTGCCAGCAGTTTACAGGGAAATGAGCAGTTCTTC
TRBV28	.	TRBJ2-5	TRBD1	CASSGGTETQYF	TGTGCCAGTTCAGGGGGCACGGAGACCCAGTACTTC
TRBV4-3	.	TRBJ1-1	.	CASSQGMGLQHSMNTEAFF	TGCGCCAGCAGCCAAGGGATGGGACTACAGCACTCAATGAACACTGAAGCTTTCTTT
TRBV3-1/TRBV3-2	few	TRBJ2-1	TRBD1	CASSQGPGGNEQFF	TGTGCCAGCAGCCAAGGGCCAGGGGGCAATGAGCAGTTCTTC
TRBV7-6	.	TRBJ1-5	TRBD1	CASSLYVPRDRGDQPQHF	TGTGCCAGCAGCTTATACGTTCCCCGGGACAGGGGGGATCAGCCCCAGCATTTT
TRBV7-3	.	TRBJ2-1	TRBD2	CASSLGTSGNNEQFF	TGTGCCAGCAGCTTAGGCACTAGCGGGAACAATGAGCAGTTCTTC
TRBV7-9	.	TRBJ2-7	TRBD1	CAVDRGPHEQYF	TGTGCCGTCGACAGGGGTCCCCACGAGCAGTACTTC
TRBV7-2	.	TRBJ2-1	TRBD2	CASSQTSGGGRTNEQFF	TGTGCCAGCAGCCAGACTAGCGGGGGGGGCAGGACTAATGAGCAGTTCTTC
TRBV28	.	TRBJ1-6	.	CASSIGGSPLHF	TGTGCCAGCAGCATAGGGGGTTCACCCCTCCACTTT
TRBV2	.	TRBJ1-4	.	CATMDSQANEKLFF	TGTGCCACGATGGACAGCCAAGCTAATGAAAAACTGTTTTTT
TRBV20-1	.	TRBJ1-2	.	CSASPDSYGYTF	TGCAGTGCTAGTCCCGACAGCTATGGCTACACCTTC
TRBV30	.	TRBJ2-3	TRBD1	CAWTSGQGRTDTQYF	TGTGCCTGGACCTCGGGACAGGGGAGGACAGATACGCAGTATTTT
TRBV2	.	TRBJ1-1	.	CASSDWGDLPGTTEAFF	TGTGCCAGCAGTGATTGGGGGGACCTGCCTGGGACGACTGAAGCTTTCTTT
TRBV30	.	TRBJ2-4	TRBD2	CAWRASGGRRDIQYF	TGTGCCTGGAGGGCAAGCGGGGGGCGGCGCGACATTCAGTACTTC
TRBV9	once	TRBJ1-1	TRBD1	CASSGDRGSDTEAFF	TGTGCCAGCAGCGGGGACAGGGGTTCAGACACTGAAGCTTTCTTT
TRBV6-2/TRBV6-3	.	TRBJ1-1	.	CASSDLEEAFF	TGTGCCAGCAGTGACCTAGAAGAAGCTTTCTTT
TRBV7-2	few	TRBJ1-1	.	CASSLAGQINTEAFF	TGTGCCAGCAGCTTAGCCGGACAGATAAACACTGAAGCTTTCTTT
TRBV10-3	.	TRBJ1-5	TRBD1	CAISMDRSNQPQHF	TGTGCCATCAGTATGGACAGGAGCAATCAGCCCCAGCATTTT
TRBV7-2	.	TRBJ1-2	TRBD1	CASSQGTGLGYTF	TGTGCCAGCAGCCAAGGGACAGGGCTTGGCTACACCTTC
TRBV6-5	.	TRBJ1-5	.	CASISQLGGQPQHF	TGTGCCAGCATTTCTCAGCTCGGAGGTCAGCCCCAGCATTTT
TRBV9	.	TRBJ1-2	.	CASSDSRTEIYGYTF	TGTGCCAGCAGCGATTCAAGGACAGAAATCTATGGCTACACCTTC
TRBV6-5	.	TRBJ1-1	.	CASSYGGGGTEAFF	TGTGCCAGCAGTTACGGGGGGGGTGGCACTGAAGCTTTCTTT
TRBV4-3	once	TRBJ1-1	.	CASSQQGRGSTEAFF	TGCGCCAGCAGCCAACAGGGGAGGGGAAGCACTGAAGCTTTCTTT
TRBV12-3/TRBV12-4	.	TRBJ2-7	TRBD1	CASKRTGSYEQYF	TGTGCCAGCAAACGGACAGGTTCCTACGAGCAGTACTTC